What follows are 27 T cell receptor beta chains derived from one specimen sequenced in a study of beta chain features in type 1 diabetes. Expressed TCRB transcripts were sequenced after all isolated RNA was converted to cDNA. Assay: immunoSEQ multiplex PCR; the TCRdb copy retains only in-frame clones and omits some. Altogether about 250,000 clones are present, roughly 13% being singletons, with the ten largest covering more than 0.025%. Sequenced sample: naive CD4+ T cells from blood. The origin of the receptors is a woman aged 40 to 49 in good health.

This clone appeared a few times. The chain is built from TRBV7-2 and TRBJ1-1; D is uncertain. The CDR3 runs to 17 residues. V dropped 2 bases and J dropped 2 bases, with 18 bases sitting between them. The germline V gene has CDR1 SGHTA and CDR2 FQGNSA. CDR3 in DNA: TGTGCCAGCAGCTTAATTGGCGGGCGGACTCTTAACACTGAAGCTTTCTTT. Protein: CASSLIGGRTLNTEAFF. Full variable domain (rest looked up from reference TRBV7-2 and TRBJ1-1): GAGVSQSPSNKVTEKGKDVELRCDPISGHTALYWYRQSLGQGLEFLIYFQGNSAPDKSGLPSDRFSAERTGGSVSTLTIQRTQQEDSAVYLCASSLIGGRTLNTEAFFGQGTRLTVV.

V and J are TRBV4-2 and TRBJ2-5, with TRBD2 matching 15 bases. From germline, CDR1 is LGHNA and CDR2 YNFKEQ. After removal of 1 base from V and 5 bases from J, the junction contained 2 bases not matched to a gene. The CDR3 is 16 residues long. The CDR3 region has the DNA TGTGCCAGCAGCCAAGCCGGGACTAGCGGGAGGGAGACCCAGTACTTC. This sequence encodes CASSQAGTSGRETQYF.

This clone has only a few counts. CDR3 sequence: CASSLVGVKETQYF. The CDR3, as DNA: TGTGCCAGCAGCTTAGTCGGGGTTAAAGAGACCCAGTACTTC. The V call is TRBV11-2, the J call TRBJ2-5; a possible D gene is TRBD2 (5 bases). The V and J ends lost 1 base and 3 bases respectively, with 9 bases between them. Germline V CDR1 and CDR2: SGHAT, FQNNGV. The CDR3 extends over 14 amino acids.

The chain joins TRBV5-1 to TRBJ2-3; TRBD2 agrees at 9 bases. V dropped 6 bases and J dropped 2; count of bases not matched to a gene: 10. Germline CDR1 reads SGHRS; CDR2 reads YFSETQ. The CDR3 length is 16 residues. CDR3 amino acids: CASTISGGGSTDTQYF. In DNA form, the CDR3 reads TGCGCCAGCACCATTAGCGGGGGAGGGTCCACAGATACGCAGTATTTT.

The V gene is TRBV9, the J gene TRBJ2-6; D is possibly TRBD2 (5 bases). The CDR3 has 15 amino acids. The V end lost 3 bases, the J end lost 1 base, and 8 bases lay between the germline ends. Germline V lookup: CDR1 SGDLS, CDR2 YYNGEE. CDR3 amino acids: CASSGTRSGANVLTF. The CDR3 DNA is TGTGCCAGCAGCGGAACTAGATCTGGGGCCAACGTCCTGACTTTC.

The chain is built from TRBV29-1 and TRBJ1-2; TRBD1 might be the D (5 bases). The V end was cut by 3 bases, the J end by 4 bases, with 12 bases between. The germline V gene has CDR1 SQVTM and CDR2 ANQGSEA. The CDR3 contains 13 residues. CDR3 protein: CSVEEGVAYGYTF. CDR3 sequence (DNA): TGCAGCGTTGAGGAAGGGGTAGCCTATGGCTACACCTTC. The full variable domain, completed using reference TRBV29-1 and TRBJ1-2, is SAVISQKPSRDICQRGTSLTIQCQVDSQVTMMFWYRQQPGQSLTLIATANQGSEATYESGFVIDKFPISRPNLTFSTLTVSNMSPEDSSIYLCSVEEGVAYGYTFGSGTRLTVV.

This clone was counted only a few times. The chain carries TRBV6-5 and TRBJ2-3; D is perhaps TRBD2 (6 bases). The germline V and J ends were trimmed by 2 bases and 2 bases, with 11 bases remaining between them. The CDR3 contains 15 residues. The germline CDR1 and CDR2 sequences are MNHEY and SVGAGI. CDR3 loop: CASSYAGGDTDTQYF. The CDR3 DNA reads TGTGCCAGCAGTTACGCCGGCGGGGACACAGATACGCAGTATTTT.

The rearrangement joins TRBV5-4 to TRBJ2-7; D may be TRBD1 (5 bases). Trimming cost V 9 bases and J 0 bases, with 16 bases left between them. This CDR3 has 14 residues. CDR1 is SGHNT and CDR2 is YYREEE in the germline V gene (reference sequence). The CDR3 nucleotides are TGTGCCACCACAACGCCGGACACCTCCTACGAGCAGTACTTC. Its translation is CATTTPDTSYEQYF.

This clone has just a few counts. J is TRBJ1-6 and V is TRBV10-3; D is ambiguous. Germline V gene lookup returns CDR1 ENHRY and CDR2 SYGVKD. V dropped 7 bases and J dropped 0 bases, with 4 bases sitting between them. The CDR3 totals 13 residues. The CDR3 sequence is CAITSSYNSPLHF. The CDR3 DNA is TGTGCCATCACTAGCTCCTATAATTCACCCCTCCACTTT.

The gene calls are TRBV6-1 and TRBJ1-5; a weak D match, TRBD1 (6 bases). Per the germline V gene, CDR1 is MNHNS and CDR2 is SASEGT. The CDR3 is 15 amino acids. V lost 6 bases, J lost 2 bases, and 14 bases lay in between. CDR3 amino acids: CASRTQGGGNQPQHF. The CDR3 nucleotides read TGTGCCAGCAGAACACAGGGAGGGGGCAATCAGCCCCAGCATTTT.

V gene TRBV7-9 combines with J gene TRBJ2-5, with D maybe TRBD1 (5 bases). The CDR3 length is 13 residues. Per germline, CDR1 SEHNR and CDR2 FQNEAQ (reference sequence). Trimming removed 5 bases from V and 4 bases from J, with 11 bases in between. CDR3 DNA: TGTGCCAGCAGCCCCCGACAGTCAGAGACCCAGTACTTC. This sequence encodes CASSPRQSETQYF.

V is TRBV25-1 and J is TRBJ1-2, with 8 nucleotides matching TRBD1. In germline, CDR1 is MGHDK, CDR2 SYGVNS. The CDR3 is 13 amino acids. The V and J ends lost 8 bases and 2 bases, in that order; junction bases with no gene match: 4. The DNA of the CDR3 is TGTGCCAGCTCCGGGGACAGGAACTATGGCTACACCTTC. Encoded protein: CASSGDRNYGYTF.

The rearrangement joins TRBV28 to TRBJ2-2, with D possibly matching TRBD1 (5 bases). Trimming left V 9 bases short and J 0 bases short, with 17 bases between. CDR1 is MDHEN, CDR2 SYDVKM, per germline. This CDR3 is 16 amino acids long. The CDR3 protein is CASSYRTLTNTGELFF. CDR3 nucleotide sequence: TGTGCCAGTTCTTATCGGACACTTACGAACACCGGGGAGCTGTTTTTT.

The rearrangement uses TRBV5-1 and TRBJ2-7; TRBD2 might be the D (7 bases). This CDR3 region has 16 residues. Germline CDR1 is SGHRS and CDR2 is YFSETQ. Trimming took 0 bases from V and 0 from J, leaving 13 bases between them. The CDR3 is CASSLDPGGVSYEQYF. The CDR3 bases are TGCGCCAGCAGCTTGGATCCGGGGGGCGTCTCCTACGAGCAGTACTTC.

The J gene is TRBJ2-5, the V gene TRBV2; a weak D match, TRBD2 (5 bases). The CDR3 runs to 13 residues. The V gene's germline CDR1 is SNHLY and CDR2 FYNNEI. Trimming removed 7 bases at V and 1 base at J, with 10 bases between. The CDR3 loop reads CASKRGLQETQYF. CDR3 nucleotides: TGTGCCAGCAAGCGAGGACTCCAAGAGACCCAGTACTTC.

This sequence joins TRBV5-1 and TRBJ2-5; possible D gene TRBD1, 5 bases. The germline V gene encodes CDR1 SGHRS and CDR2 YFSETQ. V lost 4 bases and J 4 bases, leaving 11 bases between the germline ends. The CDR3 length is 13 residues. CDR3 sequence (DNA): TGCGCCAGCAGCCCCAGGGCGATAGAGACCCAGTACTTC. It is translated as CASSPRAIETQYF.

The chain recombines TRBV27 with TRBJ2-7; possibly TRBD1 for D (5 bases). There are 14 residues in the CDR3. Trimming removed 8 bases at V and 0 bases at J, with 14 bases between. Germline CDR1 and CDR2: MNHEY and SMNVEV (reference sequence). CDR3 amino acids: CASSVREGSYEQYF. The CDR3 bases are TGTGCCAGCTCGGTCAGGGAAGGCTCCTACGAGCAGTACTTC.

This clone occurred a few times. The chain is built from TRBV27 and TRBJ2-5; 10 nucleotides align to TRBD1. Trimming took 0 bases from V and 1 from J; bases not matched to a gene: 5. This CDR3 contains 17 residues. Germline CDR1 MNHEY, CDR2 SMNVEV (reference sequence). For the CDR3, the DNA is TGTGCCAGCAGTTTATCGGGACAGGGGTGGCCCCAAGAGACCCAGTACTTC. As protein: CASSLSGQGWPQETQYF.

This clone was picked up a small number of times. CDR3: CASSLQAGLGYGYTF. CDR3 nucleotides: TGTGCCAGCAGTTTACAGGCAGGGCTAGGGTATGGCTACACCTTC. J is TRBJ1-2 and V is TRBV27; tentative D call: TRBD1 (5 bases). V lost 2 bases to trimming and J lost 5 bases, with 15 bases between them. Germline V gene data show CDR1 as MNHEY and CDR2 as SMNVEV (reference sequence). The CDR3 length is 15 residues.

This chain joins TRBV28 and TRBJ1-2, with unresolved D. Deletions cut 6 bases from V and 4 bases from J, with 12 bases between. From germline, CDR1 is MDHEN and CDR2 SYDVKM. The CDR3 is made up of 13 amino acids. The CDR3: CASRRGQAYGYTF. The CDR3 nucleotides read TGTGCCAGCAGGAGAGGGCAGGCCTATGGCTACACCTTC.

V gene TRBV7-9 combines with J gene TRBJ1-4; 7 bases line up with TRBD1. Germline V lookup: CDR1 SEHNR, CDR2 FQNEAQ (reference sequence). The CDR3 is 14 residues long. V lost 5 bases to trimming and J lost 6 bases; unmatched junction nucleotides: 6. CDR3 sequence: CASSPTGNDEKLFF. As DNA, the CDR3 is TGTGCCAGCAGCCCGACAGGGAACGATGAAAAACTGTTTTTT.

This clone showed up just a few times. This rearrangement joins TRBV4-3 to TRBJ2-7; D is perhaps TRBD1 (6 bases). Germline V lookup: CDR1 LGHNA, CDR2 YSLEER. CDR3 length: 16 amino acids. V lost 0 bases and J lost 2, with 14 bases in between. The DNA of the CDR3 is TGCGCCAGCAGCCAAGAGAACAGGGCGACCCCCTACGAGCAGTACTTC. This gives the protein CASSQENRATPYEQYF.

This rearrangement joins TRBV5-1 to TRBJ2-2; 9 bases match TRBD1. The CDR3 is 16 residues long. V was pared by 2 bases and J by 1 base, with 3 bases of the junction left unmatched. Germline V gene data show CDR1 as SGHRS and CDR2 as YFSETQ. The CDR3, as DNA: TGCGCCAGCAGCTTTCAGGGACAGGGGAACACCGGGGAGCTGTTTTTT. Its protein is CASSFQGQGNTGELFF.

The rearrangement joins TRBV11-2 to TRBJ2-5; D is unclear. Germline-derived CDR1 and CDR2 are SGHAT and FQNNGV. With 3 bases removed from V and 5 bases from J, the gap between germline ends came to 4 bases. This CDR3 contains 11 residues. The DNA of the CDR3 is TGTGCCAGCAGCTTCTCGGAGACCCAGTACTTC. It is translated as CASSFSETQYF.

This clone has a handful of counts. The CDR3 sequence: CASSYPGQGLGYTF. Written as DNA, the CDR3 is TGTGCCAGCAGCTACCCTGGACAGGGCCTAGGCTACACCTTC. This rearrangement joins TRBV7-9 to TRBJ1-2; 8 bases agree with TRBD1. The CDR3 loop spans 14 amino acids. Germline-derived CDR1 and CDR2 are SEHNR and FQNEAQ (reference sequence). Germline trimming cut 4 bases from V and 8 bases from J; bases unmatched to any gene: 9.

The chain carries TRBV18 and TRBJ1-1, with 11 bases fitting TRBD1. The CDR3 is made up of 14 amino acids. The V segment lost 0 bases and the J segment 10 bases; nucleotides outside the gene matches: 4. CDR1 and CDR2 (germline): KGHSH, LQKENI. The DNA for the CDR3 is TGTGCCAGCTCACCACCTCAGGGGACAGGGGGAGCTTTCTTT. It specifies CASSPPQGTGGAFF.

The chain employs TRBV5-1 and TRBJ2-5; TRBD2 aligns across 11 bases. The CDR3 loop spans 15 amino acids. The germline CDR1 and CDR2 sequences are SGHRS and YFSETQ. J was trimmed by 7 bases and V by 0 bases; bases with no gene match: 5. CDR3 sequence (DNA): TGCGCCAGCAGCTTGGCTATGCTAGCGGGGGGGACCCAGTACTTC. Translating gives CASSLAMLAGGTQYF.